What follows describes a single T cell receptor beta chain. The entry originates in a study of T cell changes during pregnancy in multiple sclerosis. TCRdb keeps only in-frame clones here, not all; method: immunoSEQ multiplex PCR. This sample has about 65,000 clones, with around 92% found just once. Trimming at V came to 5 bases and at J to 4 bases, leaving 8 bases not matched to a gene. The CDR3 extends over 15 amino acids. Per germline, CDR1 MNHEY and CDR2 SMNVEV (reference sequence). This clonotype originated in a female donor in good health, enrolled as a control in a pregnancy study. The source was CD8+ T cells from peripheral blood mononuclear cells, collected in the third trimester of pregnancy. The genes are TRBV27 and TRBJ1-1; TRBD1 matches at 9 bases. The CDR3 DNA is TGTGCCAGCAGTCTCCTACAGGGGGCTTTCACTGAAGCTTTCTTT. Translation gives CASSLLQGAFTEAFF.